One sample yielded the 9 T cell receptor beta chains listed below, sequenced in a study of Graves' ophthalmopathy and Graves' hyperthyroidism. The sequenced template was RNA, covering the TCR beta CDR3 region. In the first round, RT-PCR was carried out with HTBI primers, and a multiplex PCR formed the second round. TCRdb analysed the multiplex PCR reads with MiXCR anew, one entry per CDR3 protein. The data contain 300,000 to 500,000 distinct CDR3 sequences, over 15% of them singletons. Sequenced: peripheral blood. These receptors originate from a woman aged 18-29 years with stable Graves' hyperthyroidism.

The table lists this clonotype with many counts. The J gene is TRBJ1-3, the V gene TRBV2, with D uncertain. The CDR3 loop spans 16 amino acids. Per the germline V gene, CDR1 is SNHLY and CDR2 is FYNNEI. The V gene lost 4 bases and the J gene lost 2 bases, with 15 bases spanning the gap. DNA for the CDR3: TGTGCCAGCAGTGGGGAAGTCCTACTGACTGGAAACACCATATATTTT. Translating it yields CASSGEVLLTGNTIYF.

This clonotype has a count of ten or more. The chain couples TRBV20-1 to TRBJ2-5; D is uncertain. The CDR3 totals 14 residues. CDR1 is DFQATT and CDR2 is SNEGSKA in the germline V gene (reference sequence). Trimming left V 1 base short and J 0 bases short, with 9 bases between. The CDR3 DNA is TGCAGTGCTAGAGCCATGGACCACCAAGAGACCCAGTACTTC. It specifies CSARAMDHQETQYF.

This clonotype appeared a few times. The V gene is TRBV7-2, the J gene TRBJ1-1; D may be TRBD1 (5 bases). This CDR3 contains 12 residues. V lost 2 bases, J lost 10 bases, and 11 bases lay in between. CDR1 is SGHTA and CDR2 is FQGNSA in the germline V gene. As DNA, the CDR3 is TGTGCCAGCAGCTTATTGGAGGGGAGAGCTTTCTTT. Its translation: CASSLLEGRAFF.

This clonotype is a singleton in its sample. A read error is possible here, since a much larger clone lies one base away. V usage is TRBV6-1 and J usage is TRBJ1-2; D is perhaps TRBD1 (5 bases). The CDR3 extends over 13 amino acids. Per germline, CDR1 MNHNS and CDR2 SASEGT. CDR3 protein: CVSTHGGMSGYTF. The CDR3 DNA sequence: TGTGTCAGCACCCACGGGGGGATGAGTGGCTACACCTTC.

In this sample, this clonotype turned up many times. The chain uses TRBV27 and TRBJ1-3; D remains ambiguous. Trimming removed 6 bases from V and 2 bases from J, with 14 bases in between. This CDR3 has 15 residues. Germline V gene lookup returns CDR1 MNHEY and CDR2 SMNVEV (reference sequence). CDR3 sequence (DNA): TGTGCCAGCAGCCTATCCTGGGGAGCTGGAAACACCATATATTTT. As protein: CASSLSWGAGNTIYF.

A few counts support this clonotype. A much more abundant neighbour one base away suggests this may be a read error. The missing conserved phenylalanine or tryptophan at the end of this CDR3 makes a read error likely. The V gene is TRBV12-3 or TRBV12-4, the J gene TRBJ1-1, with TRBD1 matching over 8 bases. V shed 5 bases, J shed 4 bases, and the junction held 3 bases outside the gene matches. The CDR3 loop spans 13 amino acids. The CDR3 here is CASSRQGFTEAFV. The CDR3 DNA sequence: TGTGCCAGCAGTAGACAGGGGTTCACTGAAGCTTTCGTT.

This clonotype was counted ten times or more. The chain uses TRBV18 and TRBJ1-6, with 7 bases matching TRBD1. The germline V gene has CDR1 KGHSH and CDR2 LQKENI. Unmatched junction bases numbered 4, after V lost 8 bases and J lost 6 bases. The CDR3 is made up of 13 amino acids. CDR3 DNA sequence: TGTGCCAGCGGACAGGTCTCTAATTCACCCCTCCACTTT. This codes for CASGQVSNSPLHF.

This clonotype was picked up many times. V usage is TRBV6-4 and J usage is TRBJ2-3, with D perhaps assigned TRBD1 or TRBD2 (5 bases each). This CDR3 comprises 14 residues. Per the germline V gene, CDR1 is MRHNA and CDR2 is SNTAGT. V shed 0 bases and J shed 1 base, with 5 bases lying between them. In nucleotides, the CDR3 is TGTGCCAGCAGTGACTCGGGGGGCACAGATACGCAGTATTTT. This translates into CASSDSGGTDTQYF.

The sample holds one count of this clonotype. Given a much more abundant clone one base away, this may be a read error. This is likely a read error, given that the CDR3 carries no conserved phenylalanine or tryptophan at its end. For the CDR3, the DNA is TGTGCCAGCAGGGGGGAAGGGGGCCTGGCTGAAGCTTTCTTG. This translates into CASRGEGGLAEAFL. The chain links TRBV6-2 or TRBV6-3 to TRBJ1-1; TRBD1 agrees at 7 bases. This CDR3 contains 14 residues. Germline V CDR1 and CDR2: MNHEY, SVGEGT. Trimming cost V 6 bases and J 6 bases; bases outside gene matches: 10.